The 14 T cell receptor beta chains given below trace back to one sample, sequenced in a study of blood T cell repertoires in COVID-19. Clones were read by immunoSEQ multiplex PCR, and TCRdb kept only the in-frame ones, dropping some. Among around 130,000 clones listed, roughly nine tenths were seen once. Sequencing was performed on peripheral blood. The receptors shown here come from a man in his 70s with active or convalescent COVID-19.

This chain joins TRBV15 and TRBJ1-4; D might be TRBD1 (5 bases). This CDR3 is built from 15 residues. Trimming left V 0 bases short and J 8 bases short, with 13 bases between. Germline CDR1 reads LNHNV; CDR2 reads YYDKDF (reference sequence). The CDR3 protein is CATSRDGQGGEKLFF. CDR3 DNA sequence: TGTGCCACCAGCAGAGATGGGCAGGGAGGGGAAAAACTGTTTTTT.

V and J are TRBV27 and TRBJ1-2; 8 nucleotides align to TRBD1. Trimming cost V 2 bases and J 4 bases; bases outside gene matches: 3. The CDR3 has 14 amino acids. Per germline, CDR1 MNHEY and CDR2 SMNVEV (reference sequence). CDR3 sequence (DNA): TGTGCCAGCAGTTTAAGGGGGACAGGCTATGGCTACACCTTC. Protein product: CASSLRGTGYGYTF.

The CDR3 DNA reads as TGTGCCAGCTCACCATCCTCCATACGAGGGGGCGGCTACGAGCAGTACTTC. Its translation is CASSPSSIRGGGYEQYF. The rearrangement links TRBV18 to TRBJ2-7, with 7 bases fitting TRBD1. Germline values: CDR1 KGHSH, CDR2 LQKENI. Losses at the gene ends were 2 bases for V and 3 bases for J; bases not matched to a gene: 13. This CDR3 region has 17 residues.

The chain is built from TRBV6-4 and TRBJ2-2; a weak D match, TRBD2 (6 bases). The CDR3 covers 13 residues. Trimming shortened V by 5 bases and J by 6 bases, and 10 bases separated the two germline ends. The germline V gene has CDR1 MRHNA and CDR2 SNTAGT. The CDR3 DNA reads TGTGCCAGCAGTTACGGGAGTGCCGGGGAGCTGTTTTTT. Amino acid sequence: CASSYGSAGELFF.

The rearrangement links TRBV5-4 to TRBJ2-2, with 7 bases that match TRBD1. CDR3 size: 14 residues. Losses at the gene ends were 4 bases for V and 1 base for J; bases not matched to a gene: 1. CDR1 and CDR2 from the germline V gene are SGHNT and YYREEE (reference sequence). The CDR3 DNA is TGTGCCAGCAGCGGACAGGAGAACACCGGGGAGCTGTTTTTT. The encoded protein is CASSGQENTGELFF.

This sequence joins TRBV28 and TRBJ2-7, with 7 bases lining up with TRBD2. Trimming removed 7 bases from V and 0 bases from J; junction bases left unmatched: 6. CDR3 length equals 14 residues. CDR1 MDHEN and CDR2 SYDVKM come from the germline V gene. The CDR3 DNA sequence: TGTGCCAGCATCATGGGAGGGCCCTCCTACGAGCAGTACTTC. Protein sequence: CASIMGGPSYEQYF.

The V and J genes are TRBV5-1 and TRBJ2-1, with 12 positions matching TRBD1. J lost 9 bases, V lost 4 bases, and 8 bases had no gene match. The CDR3 is made up of 15 amino acids. Germline CDR1 is SGHRS and CDR2 is YFSETQ. CDR3 nucleotides: TGCGCCAGCAGCGACCGGGACAGGGGGCTGGGTGAGCAGTTCTTC. Its protein product is CASSDRDRGLGEQFF.

V usage is TRBV4-1 and J usage is TRBJ1-4; possibly TRBD1 for D (6 bases). The ends were cut back, 2 bases at V and 8 bases at J, with 12 bases in the middle. CDR3 length: 14 amino acids. Germline-derived CDR1 and CDR2 are MGHRA and YSYEKL. In DNA, the CDR3 is TGCGCCAGCAGCCAACAACAGGGTGGGGAAAAACTGTTTTTT. Translation gives CASSQQQGGEKLFF.

V usage is TRBV7-2 and J usage is TRBJ1-1; the match to TRBD1 covers 7 bases. CDR3 length: 14 amino acids. Trimming at V came to 7 bases and at J to 1 base, leaving 6 bases not matched to a gene. CDR1 and CDR2 (germline): SGHTA, FQGNSA. The CDR3 DNA sequence: TGTGCCAGCATGATGGGGACAGCGAACACTGAAGCTTTCTTT. Encoded protein: CASMMGTANTEAFF.

This chain uses TRBV20-1 with TRBJ2-1, with unresolved D. The CDR3 sequence is 11 residues long. Germline CDR1 reads DFQATT; CDR2 reads SNEGSKA (reference sequence). With 3 bases removed from V and 10 bases from J, the gap between germline ends came to 10 bases. This CDR3 is CSASAQQEQFF. The CDR3, as DNA: TGCAGTGCTAGCGCACAACAGGAGCAGTTCTTC.

The chain is built from TRBV10-1 and TRBJ1-5; D gene ambiguous. V lost 5 bases and J 0 bases, leaving 5 bases between the germline ends. Germline V gives CDR1 WNHNN, CDR2 SYGVQD (reference sequence). The CDR3 extends over 13 amino acids. The CDR3 protein is CASSLGSNQPQHF. The CDR3 nucleotides read TGCGCCAGCAGTCTCGGTAGCAATCAGCCCCAGCATTTT.

V is TRBV10-1 and J is TRBJ2-1; D not resolved. The CDR3 is 16 residues long. V lost 0 bases and J 1 base, leaving 10 bases between the germline ends. Germline V gene data show CDR1 as WNHNN and CDR2 as SYGVQD (reference sequence). The CDR3 reads CASSESHSSSYNEQFF. The CDR3 region has the DNA TGCGCCAGCAGTGAGTCCCATAGCTCATCCTACAATGAGCAGTTCTTC.

This clone was counted once. The chain employs TRBV9 and TRBJ2-7; 9 bases are a match to TRBD1. CDR1 SGDLS and CDR2 YYNGEE come from the germline V gene. The V and J ends lost 0 bases and 5 bases, in that order; junction bases with no gene match: 9. This CDR3 contains 16 residues. CDR3 bases: TGTGCCAGCAGCGTAGTCCCGGGACAGGGTACACACGAGCAGTACTTC. Translated, it gives CASSVVPGQGTHEQYF.

The chain couples TRBV6-5 to TRBJ2-7, with 12 bases lining up with TRBD2. Germline loops: CDR1 MNHEY, CDR2 SVGAGI. Trimming removed 0 bases from V and 5 bases from J; junction bases left unmatched: 2. The CDR3 runs 15 residues. The CDR3 DNA follows: TGTGCCAGCAGTTACTCTCTAGCGGGAGGGCACGAGCAGTACTTC. Encoded protein: CASSYSLAGGHEQYF.